This TCR beta chain was profiled in a study of shared clonotypes between healthy human individuals. Clones were sequenced by immunoSEQ multiplex PCR, and TCRdb holds only the in-frame ones, with some missing. The table records approximately 1,500,000 clones, roughly 96% of them present only once. The germline V gene has CDR1 SGHVS and CDR2 FQNEAQ. The CDR3 has 12 amino acids. V dropped 5 bases and J dropped 10 bases, with 14 bases sitting between them. This receptor was identified in a man aged 25-45 years in good health. Sequencing was performed on naive CD4+ T cells sorted from blood. This sample's subset: CD45RA+ positively selected. V and J are TRBV7-8 and TRBJ1-1; D possibly corresponds to TRBD1 (6 bases). CDR3 DNA: TGTGCCAGCAGCCCCCGGACAGCGGGAGCTTTCTTT. Amino acids: CASSPRTAGAFF.